This T cell receptor (beta chain) was obtained from a study of blood T cell repertoires in COVID-19. The CDR3 extends over 15 amino acids. V lost 7 bases to trimming and J lost 5 bases; unmatched junction nucleotides: 9. Germline CDR1 SNHLY, CDR2 FYNNEI. The table came from immunoSEQ multiplex PCR; TCRdb's copy has only in-frame clones and leaves some out. The table has roughly 80,000 clones, approximately 83% seen once. The clonotype comes from a woman aged 80 or older with acute or convalescent COVID-19. Sequenced input: peripheral blood. V is TRBV2 and J is TRBJ2-1; 9 bases are shared with TRBD2. CDR3: CASKWGGRANNEQFF. DNA of the CDR3: TGTGCCAGCAAATGGGGCGGGAGGGCCAACAATGAGCAGTTCTTC. The full variable domain, rest sourced from reference TRBV2 and TRBJ2-1, is EPEVTQTPSHQVTQMGQEVILRCVPISNHLYFYWYRQILGQKVEFLVSFYNNEISEKSEIFDDQFSVERPDGSNFTLKIRSTKLEDSAMYFCASKWGGRANNEQFFGPGTRLTVL.